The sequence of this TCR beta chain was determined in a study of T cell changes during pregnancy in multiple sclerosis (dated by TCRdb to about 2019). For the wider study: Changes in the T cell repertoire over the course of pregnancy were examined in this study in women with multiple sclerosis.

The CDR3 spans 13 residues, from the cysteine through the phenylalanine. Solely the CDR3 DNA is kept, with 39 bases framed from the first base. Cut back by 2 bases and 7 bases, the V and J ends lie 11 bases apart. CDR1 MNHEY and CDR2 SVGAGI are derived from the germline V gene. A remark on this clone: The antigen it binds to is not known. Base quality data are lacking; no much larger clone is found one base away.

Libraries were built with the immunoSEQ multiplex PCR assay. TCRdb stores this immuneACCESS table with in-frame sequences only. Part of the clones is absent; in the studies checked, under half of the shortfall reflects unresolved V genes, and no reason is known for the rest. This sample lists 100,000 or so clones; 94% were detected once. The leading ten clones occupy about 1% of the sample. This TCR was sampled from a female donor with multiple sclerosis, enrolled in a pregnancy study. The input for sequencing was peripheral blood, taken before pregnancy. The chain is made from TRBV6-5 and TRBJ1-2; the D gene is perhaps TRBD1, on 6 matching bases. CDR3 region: CASSYGGKGGYTF. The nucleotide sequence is TGTGCCAGCAGTTACGGGGGCAAGGGTGGCTACACCTTC.